A selection of T cell receptor beta chains follows, all from one sample in a study of T cells in Graves' hyperthyroidism and ophthalmopathy. TCRdb redid the calling of the multiplex PCR reads with MiXCR, one entry per CDR3 protein. The repertoire has around 440,000 distinct CDR3 sequences, around 14% of them found once; the top ten carry roughly 14%. The sample taken for sequencing was blood. These receptors originate from a woman between 18 and 29 years old with Graves' hyperthyroidism. The CDR3 runs from the conserved cysteine through the conserved F or W. The order of the fields is D gene, J gene, clone size, V gene, CDR3 DNA, CDR3 protein. A D gene is named only where the DNA matches it firmly. Expanded clones are given a class, and other clones once, few, many or no size at all.

>-|TRBJ2-4|many|TRBV5-6
TGTGCCAGCAGCTCCGGGCCCTTTGGGAAAAACATTCAGTACTTC
CASSSGPFGKNIQYF
>-|TRBJ1-2|-|TRBV6-2/TRBV6-3
TGTGCCAGCAGGAGGGGAGAGGGTGGCTACACCTTC
CASRRGEGGYTF
>-|TRBJ2-1|many|TRBV2
TGTGCCAGCAGTGAACGACTCGGGACCTCCAGGCTTCTTGTCCATGAGCAGTTCTTC
CASSERLGTSRLLVHEQFF
>-|TRBJ2-2|many|TRBV7-3
TGTGCCAGCAGCTGGGAACGGGCCGGGGAGCTGTTTTTT
CASSWERAGELFF
>TRBD2|TRBJ2-3|-|TRBV7-9
TGTGCCAGCAGCCCGGGACTAGCGGACTTAAGGAATACGCAGTATTTT
CASSPGLADLRNTQYF
>-|TRBJ2-1|-|TRBV10-3
TGTGCCATCAGTGAGTCATTCAATGAGCAGTTCTTC
CAISESFNEQFF
>-|TRBJ1-1|many|TRBV20-1
TGCAGTGCGGACGACCAGGTGGACACTGAAGCTTTCTTT
CSADDQVDTEAFF
>-|TRBJ1-1|many|TRBV2
TGTGCCAGCAGCGGAGAAATGACGGGGACTGAAGCTTTCTTT
CASSGEMTGTEAFF
>-|TRBJ2-3|many|TRBV20-1
TGCAGTGAGAGTTTGGGGGGAGATACGCAGTATTTT
CSESLGGDTQYF
>-|TRBJ1-1|many|TRBV9
TGTGCCAGCAGCACTCGGGACTGGAACACTGAAGCTTTCTTT
CASSTRDWNTEAFF